The clone carrying this TCR beta chain was detected only a few times. What it recognizes is unknown. This sample was taken from a study of CD4+ T cells in melanoma. The study's findings and limits: In melanoma, neoantigen-specific CD4+ T cells reportedly differed in differentiation state.

The ends were cut back, 3 bases at V and 2 bases at J, with 10 bases in the middle. CDR1 is ENHRY, CDR2 SYGVKD, per germline. The CDR3 sequence is 14 residues long. Data came from immunoSEQ multiplex PCR; TCRdb stores just in-frame clones and leaves some out. Of about 10,000 clones in the sample, around 67% were seen once. The sequenced sample was cells from a culture (not recorded whether cultured in vitro). This chain connects TRBV10-3 to TRBJ1-1; weak D call: TRBD1 (5 bases). The receptor comes from a human donor with melanoma. CDR3 sequence reads: CAISERGGNTEAFF. The CDR3 nucleotides are TGTGCCATCAGTGAACGGGGCGGCAACACTGAAGCTTTCTTT.